The next 23 T cell receptor beta chains were all read from a single sample in a study of PD-1 blockade in classical Hodgkin lymphoma. The table came from immunoSEQ multiplex PCR; TCRdb's copy has only in-frame clones and leaves some out. Counted here are approximately 25,000 clones, roughly 84% occurring once; the ten biggest clones make up around 1.7%. The patients all showed relapse after autologous stem cell transplantation, while their brentuximab vedotin exposure varied. By magnetic negative selection, CD4+ T cells were purified from thawed PBMCs. Sequences were derived from CD4+ T cells from blood, sampled at baseline. All receptors derive from a human donor with classical Hodgkin lymphoma.

V gene TRBV7-2 combines with J gene TRBJ2-5; 8 bases are shared with TRBD2. The CDR3 runs to 15 residues. With 0 bases clipped from V and 4 bases from J, the junction kept 4 bases outside the gene matches. Germline V gene data show CDR1 as SGHTA and CDR2 as FQGNSA. The CDR3 here is CASSLAGLVGETQYF. The CDR3 DNA sequence: TGTGCCAGCAGCTTAGCGGGACTAGTAGGAGAGACCCAGTACTTC.

The rearrangement links TRBV7-3 to TRBJ2-5; the match to TRBD2 covers 9 bases. Germline CDR1 reads SGHTA; CDR2 reads FQGTGA. V dropped 3 bases and J dropped 5; count of bases not matched to a gene: 7. The CDR3 has 15 amino acids. CDR3 region: CASSLSGGSLETQYF. CDR3 in DNA: TGTGCCAGCAGCTTGAGCGGGGGGAGTCTTGAGACCCAGTACTTC.

The CDR3: CASSQVIGTEAFF. Written as DNA, the CDR3 is TGCGCCAGCAGCCAAGTCATCGGGACTGAAGCTTTCTTT. The chain is built from TRBV4-3 and TRBJ1-1; D unresolved. From germline, CDR1 is LGHNA and CDR2 YSLEER. V was cut by 1 base and J by 5 bases, with 8 bases left in between. There are 13 residues in the CDR3.

This chain joins TRBV18 and TRBJ2-5, with D perhaps being TRBD1 or TRBD2 (5 bases each). From germline, CDR1 is KGHSH and CDR2 LQKENI. Trimming cost V 4 bases and J 2 bases, with 8 bases left between them. This CDR3 comprises 13 residues. CDR3 sequence: CASSRGEQETQYF. CDR3 in DNA: TGTGCCAGCTCACGAGGGGAGCAAGAGACCCAGTACTTC.

The chain uses TRBV7-2 and TRBJ2-5, with 7 nucleotides matching TRBD1. Germline CDR1 is SGHTA and CDR2 is FQGNSA. This CDR3 has 14 amino acids. Trimming cost V 5 bases and J 2 bases; bases outside gene matches: 5. CDR3 sequence reads: CASSIPGQQETQYF. CDR3 DNA sequence: TGTGCCAGCAGCATCCCGGGACAGCAAGAGACCCAGTACTTC.

By its share, this clone is medium-sized. This rearrangement joins TRBV5-8 to TRBJ2-1; D gene uncertain. CDR3 length: 12 amino acids. The V gene's germline CDR1 is SGHTS and CDR2 YDEGEE. The V and J ends lost 0 bases and 12 bases respectively, with 10 bases between them. CDR3 amino acids: CASSLERLGQFF. CDR3 nucleotides: TGTGCCAGCAGCTTGGAACGTTTAGGGCAGTTCTTC.

The V call is TRBV2, the J call TRBJ1-2, with TRBD1 as a possible D gene (6 bases). In germline, CDR1 is SNHLY, CDR2 FYNNEI. The CDR3 extends over 14 amino acids. The ends were cut back, 10 bases at V and 0 bases at J, with 15 bases in the middle. CDR3 nucleotide sequence: TGTGCCACCAAAAGGACAGAAGCTAACTATGGCTACACCTTC. This gives the protein CATKRTEANYGYTF.

The chain is built from TRBV7-9 and TRBJ2-5, with 7 nucleotides matching TRBD2. From germline, CDR1 is SEHNR and CDR2 FQNEAQ (reference sequence). The CDR3 contains 13 residues. Germline trimming cut 3 bases from V and 3 bases from J; bases unmatched to any gene: 1. The CDR3 sequence is CASSFGGEETQYF. The CDR3 nucleotides read TGTGCCAGCAGCTTTGGGGGGGAAGAGACCCAGTACTTC.

This clone has a single count. This rearrangement joins TRBV19 to TRBJ1-1; possibly TRBD1 for D (5 bases). With 5 bases removed from V and 2 bases from J, the gap between germline ends came to 15 bases. The CDR3 has 15 residues. In germline, CDR1 is LNHDA, CDR2 SQIVND (reference sequence). The CDR3 coding sequence is TGTGCCAGTAGTCGAGGGGCAGCACTAAACACTGAAGCTTTCTTT. This encodes CASSRGAALNTEAFF.

This rearrangement joins TRBV6-5 to TRBJ1-2, with 7 bases lining up with TRBD1. V trimming: 5 bases; J trimming: 7 bases; junction bases outside the gene matches: 13. CDR1 is MNHEY and CDR2 is SVGAGI in the germline V gene. This CDR3 has 15 amino acids. CDR3 sequence: CASSQNDRVQSGYTF. CDR3 nucleotides: TGTGCCAGCAGTCAAAATGACAGGGTCCAGAGTGGCTACACCTTC.

The table lists this clone with a count of one. Other DNA sequences in the same sample also yield this CDR3. The chain couples TRBV7-2 to TRBJ1-1, with unresolved D. This CDR3 has 13 residues. The germline CDR1 and CDR2 sequences are SGHTA and FQGNSA. V was shortened by 4 bases and J by 1 base, with 7 bases between the two germline ends. CDR3 DNA: TGTGCCAGCAGCTCAGGTCCGAACACTGAAGCTTTCTTT. As protein: CASSSGPNTEAFF. The complete variable domain, with remaining parts taken from reference TRBV7-2 and TRBJ1-1, reads GAGVSQSPSNKVTEKGKDVELRCDPISGHTALYWYRQSLGQGLEFLIYFQGNSAPDKSGLPSDRFSAERTGGSVSTLTIQRTQQEDSAVYLCASSSGPNTEAFFGQGTRLTVV.

Sample share makes this clone medium-sized. The rearrangement links TRBV7-2 to TRBJ1-1; D remains unclear. There are 14 residues in the CDR3. The ends were cut back, 4 bases at V and 1 base at J, with 10 bases in the middle. The germline V gene encodes CDR1 SGHTA and CDR2 FQGNSA. CDR3 protein: CASSSQPGNTEAFF. The DNA of the CDR3 is TGTGCCAGCAGCTCCCAGCCAGGGAACACTGAAGCTTTCTTT.

The chain uses TRBV5-1 and TRBJ1-2, with D maybe TRBD1 (6 bases). CDR1 and CDR2 (germline): SGHRS, YFSETQ. This CDR3 is built from 14 residues. V was shortened by 0 bases and J by 2 bases, with 8 bases between the two germline ends. The CDR3 here is CASSLGQGNYGYTF. DNA for the CDR3: TGCGCCAGCAGCTTGGGGCAGGGGAACTATGGCTACACCTTC. The full variable domain, with the rest looked up from reference TRBV5-1 and TRBJ1-2, is KAGVTQTPRYLIKTRGQQVTLSCSPISGHRSVSWYQQTPGQGLQFLFEYFSETQRNKGNFPGRFSGRQFSNSRSEMNVSTLELGDSALYLCASSLGQGNYGYTFGSGTRLTVV.

V is TRBV6-1 and J is TRBJ1-1; D not certain. The CDR3 consists of 13 residues. Germline CDR1 MNHNS, CDR2 SASEGT. V lost 2 bases and J lost 0, with 4 bases in between. The CDR3 is CASSELLNTEAFF. Here the CDR3 DNA reads TGTGCCAGCAGTGAACTTCTGAACACTGAAGCTTTCTTT.

The chain has TRBV6-5 and TRBJ1-1; D not certain. From germline, CDR1 is MNHEY and CDR2 SVGAGI. The length of the CDR3 is 13 residues. V was cut by 6 bases and J by 12 bases, with 20 bases left in between. CDR3 sequence reads: CASSPLRGNGPFF. CDR3 DNA: TGTGCCAGCAGCCCTCTTCGTGGGAACGGACCTTTCTTT.

CDR3 DNA sequence: TGTGCCAGCAGACCGACAGGCCCAGGGGGTGAAGCTTTCTTT. The encoded protein is CASRPTGPGGEAFF. This chain joins TRBV7-2 and TRBJ1-1, with 7 bases matching TRBD1. Germline V lookup: CDR1 SGHTA, CDR2 FQGNSA. The CDR3 covers 14 residues. The J segment lost 7 bases and the V segment lost 6 bases, leaving 11 bases of the junction unmatched.

This chain joins TRBV27 and TRBJ1-6, with D possibly matching TRBD1 (6 bases). This CDR3 contains 16 residues. The germline gives CDR1 MNHEY, CDR2 SMNVEV (reference sequence). Trimming took 3 bases from V and 6 from J, leaving 15 bases between them. The CDR3 nucleotides read TGTGCCAGCAGTTTTTTTGGGGGCGTTATTAATTCACCCCTCCACTTT. Its translation: CASSFFGGVINSPLHF.

This rearrangement joins TRBV12-5 to TRBJ2-7; TRBD1 matches at 9 bases. The CDR3 covers 14 residues. Germline V gene sequence: CDR1 LGHNT, CDR2 FRNRAP. After removal of 5 bases from V and 5 bases from J, the junction contained 7 bases not matched to a gene. Here the CDR3 DNA reads TGTGCTAGTGGTAAGGGACAGGGATTACACGAGCAGTACTTC. This sequence encodes CASGKGQGLHEQYF.

The chain has TRBV7-2 and TRBJ2-1; 9 bases agree with TRBD2. The CDR3 is 15 amino acids. Trimming took 5 bases from V and 8 from J; bases not matched to a gene: 10. CDR1 is SGHTA and CDR2 is FQGNSA in the germline V gene. CDR3 nucleotide sequence: TGTGCCAGCAGCCAACGGCTAGCGGGGTCAGATGAGCAGTTCTTC. Translated: CASSQRLAGSDEQFF.

V and J are TRBV6-5 and TRBJ1-4; no definite D call. The CDR3 has 13 amino acids. Germline-derived CDR1 and CDR2 are MNHEY and SVGAGI. Trimming took off 5 bases at V and 5 bases at J, with 9 bases between the two ends. CDR3 nucleotide sequence: TGTGCCAGCAGTAGGACGGAGAATGAAAAACTGTTTTTT. It specifies CASSRTENEKLFF.

The CDR3 loop is CASSTQANEKLFF. DNA for the CDR3: TGTGCCAGCAGCACCCAGGCGAATGAAAAACTGTTTTTT. V is TRBV7-2 and J is TRBJ1-4; D not resolved. V was clipped by 5 bases and J by 5 bases, with 9 bases between them. This CDR3 region has 13 residues. Germline lookup yields CDR1 SGHTA and CDR2 FQGNSA.

The chain carries TRBV4-1 and TRBJ2-2; 9 bases align to TRBD1. Germline V gene sequence: CDR1 MGHRA, CDR2 YSYEKL. This CDR3 is built from 15 residues. Unmatched junction bases numbered 3, after V lost 3 bases and J lost 4 bases. Here the CDR3 reads CASSQGTGITGELFF. The CDR3 region has the DNA TGCGCCAGCAGCCAGGGGACAGGGATCACCGGGGAGCTGTTTTTT.

The J gene is TRBJ1-2, the V gene TRBV4-3; D is unclear. Trimming removed 0 bases from V and 6 bases from J, with 14 bases in between. The germline V gene has CDR1 LGHNA and CDR2 YSLEER. There are 15 residues in the CDR3. The CDR3 spells CASSQDFRVFDGYTF. The CDR3, as DNA: TGCGCCAGCAGCCAAGATTTTAGGGTATTTGATGGCTACACCTTC.